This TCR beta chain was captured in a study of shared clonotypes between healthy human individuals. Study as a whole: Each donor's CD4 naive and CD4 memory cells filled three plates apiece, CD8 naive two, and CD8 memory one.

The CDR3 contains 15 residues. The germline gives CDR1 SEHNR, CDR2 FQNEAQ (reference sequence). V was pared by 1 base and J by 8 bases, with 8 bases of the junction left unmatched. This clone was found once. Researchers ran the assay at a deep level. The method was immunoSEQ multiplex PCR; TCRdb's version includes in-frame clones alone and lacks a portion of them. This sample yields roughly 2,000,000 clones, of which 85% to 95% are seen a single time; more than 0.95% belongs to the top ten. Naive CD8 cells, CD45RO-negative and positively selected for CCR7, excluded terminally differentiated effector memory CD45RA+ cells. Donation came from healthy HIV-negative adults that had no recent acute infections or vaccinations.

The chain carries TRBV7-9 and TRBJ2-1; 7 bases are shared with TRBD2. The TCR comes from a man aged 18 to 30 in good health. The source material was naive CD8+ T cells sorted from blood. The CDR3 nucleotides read TGTGCCAGCAGCTTAGATCTAGCGGAGGAGGATGAGCAGTTCTTC. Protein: CASSLDLAEEDEQFF.